This TCR beta chain was identified in a study of T cell responses to AZD1222 COVID-19 vaccine. Germline CDR1 is SGHRS and CDR2 is YFSETQ. Trimming took 2 bases from V and 4 from J; bases not matched to a gene: 6. CDR3 size: 17 residues. Using immunoSEQ multiplex PCR, the repertoire was profiled, and TCRdb retains in-frame clones only, with some absent. Of 200,000 or so clones in the sample, about 94% were seen once. Second-dose recipients at about 4 or about 12 weeks were treated as one pooled group. The source is an adult who received the AZD1222 COVID-19 vaccine. This specimen consisted of peripheral blood, obtained 28 days after the second AZD1222 dose. This chain joins TRBV5-1 and TRBJ2-5; 15 nucleotides agree with TRBD2. Here the CDR3 reads CASSFIGLAGGRETQYF. CDR3 nucleotide sequence: TGCGCCAGCAGCTTTATCGGACTAGCGGGGGGGCGAGAGACCCAGTACTTC.